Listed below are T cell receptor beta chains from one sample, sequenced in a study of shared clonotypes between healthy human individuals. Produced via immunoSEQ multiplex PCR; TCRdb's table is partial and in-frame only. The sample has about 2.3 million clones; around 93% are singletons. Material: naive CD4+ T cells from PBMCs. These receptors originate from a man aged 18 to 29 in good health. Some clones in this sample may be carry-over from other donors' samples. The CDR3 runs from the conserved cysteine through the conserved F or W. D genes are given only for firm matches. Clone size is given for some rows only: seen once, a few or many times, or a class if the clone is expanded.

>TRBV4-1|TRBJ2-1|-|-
TGCGCCAGCAGCCAAGACCCGATTTGGAGGCCCTCCTACAATGAGCAGTTCTTC
CASSQDPIWRPSYNEQFF
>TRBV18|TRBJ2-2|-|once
TGTGCCAGCTCACCTTCATTTGGCACCGGGGAGCTGTTTTTT
CASSPSFGTGELFF
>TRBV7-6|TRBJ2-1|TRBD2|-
TGTGCCAGCAGCTTTATCACTAGCGGGATAGGTGAGCAGTTCTTC
CASSFITSGIGEQFF
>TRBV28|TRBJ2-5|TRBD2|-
TGTGCCAGCCGGCGCGGCGGGACTAAAGAGACCCAGTACTTC
CASRRGGTKETQYF
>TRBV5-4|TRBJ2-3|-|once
TGTGCCAGCAGCTTCCAGGTGGGAGATACGCAGTATTTT
CASSFQVGDTQYF
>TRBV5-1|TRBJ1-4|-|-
TGCGCCAGCAGTCTGGACAGTAATGAAAAACTGTTTTTT
CASSLDSNEKLFF
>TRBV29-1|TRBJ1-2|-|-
TGCAGCGTTGAAGATCCCTCTCCGTACACCTTC
CSVEDPSPYTF
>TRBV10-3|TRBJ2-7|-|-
TGTGCCATCAGTGGGGGGGGCGGAGAATCCTACGAGCAGTACTTC
CAISGGGGESYEQYF
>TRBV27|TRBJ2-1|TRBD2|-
TGTGCCAGCAGTTCCCCCGGAGCGGGAGGCTACAATGAGCAGTTCTTC
CASSSPGAGGYNEQFF
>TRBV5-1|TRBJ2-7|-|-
TGCGCCAGCAGCGAGGTGGGGGGCTCCGAGCAGTACTTC
CASSEVGGSEQYF
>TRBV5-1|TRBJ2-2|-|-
TGCGCCAGCAGCCTCGGGTTGGGCGAGACCGGGGAGCTGTTTTTT
CASSLGLGETGELFF
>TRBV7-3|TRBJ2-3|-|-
TGTGCCAGCAGCTACACGACTAGTGGAGATACGCAGTATTTT
CASSYTTSGDTQYF
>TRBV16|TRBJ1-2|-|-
TGTGCCAGCAGCCAATCGGGGGGTATTGAATTTGGCTACACCTTC
CASSQSGGIEFGYTF
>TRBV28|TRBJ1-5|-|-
TGTGCCAGCACCCTGACGGGCCAGCCCCAGCATTTT
CASTLTGQPQHF
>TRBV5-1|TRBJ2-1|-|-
TGCGCCAGCCGGAGGGACAGCTACAATGAGCAGTTCTTC
CASRRDSYNEQFF
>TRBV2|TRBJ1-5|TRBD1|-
TGTGCCAGCAGTGAAGGGGACAGCTTTAGTCAGCCCCAGCATTTT
CASSEGDSFSQPQHF
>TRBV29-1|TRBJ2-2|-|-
TGCAGCGCCCCTCTCCTCACCGGGGAGCTGTTTTTT
CSAPLLTGELFF